This is a list of T cell receptor beta chains from one sample in a study of Graves' ophthalmopathy and Graves' hyperthyroidism. TCRdb fed the multiplex PCR reads into MiXCR, producing one record per CDR3 protein. The repertoire includes a few hundred thousand distinct CDR3 sequences, less than 45% of them detected once, and about 4.2% sits in the top ten. The sequencing sample was made of peripheral blood or thyroid tissue (not recorded which). These receptors all come from an adult man with Graves' hyperthyroidism. Each CDR3 is given with its conserved first and last residue. The D gene is left open where the match is weak. Expanded clones get a size class; other rows say once, few or many, or leave the size out.

V: TRBV19
size: NA
J: TRBJ2-5
D: TRBD2
DNA: TGTGCCCTAGCGGGGGGGCCGGAGACCCAGTACTTC
CDR3: CALAGGPETQYF

V: TRBV5-1
size: few
J: TRBJ1-1
D: NA
DNA: TGCGCCAGCAGCCTGATTACAGGGTTCACTGAAGCTTTCTTT
CDR3: CASSLITGFTEAFF

V: TRBV9
size: NA
J: TRBJ2-5
D: TRBD2
DNA: TGTGCCAGCAGCCCTCGACTAGCAGGGACCCGAGAGACCCAGTACTTC
CDR3: CASSPRLAGTRETQYF

V: TRBV7-6
size: NA
J: TRBJ1-2
D: NA
DNA: TGTGCCAGCCCCACACCGCCACCCTCCTATGGCTACACCTTC
CDR3: CASPTPPPSYGYTF

V: TRBV20-1
size: NA
J: TRBJ2-6
D: NA
DNA: TGCAGTATCTATTGGGACAGGGCCAACGTCCTGACTTTC
CDR3: CSIYWDRANVLTF

V: TRBV6-5
size: many
J: TRBJ1-3
D: NA
DNA: TGTGCCAGCTTGGACTCTGGAAACACCATATATTTT
CDR3: CASLDSGNTIYF

V: TRBV7-3
size: few
J: TRBJ1-1
D: TRBD1
DNA: TGTGCCAGCAGCCGCCACGGGACAGGGCGCACTGAAGCTTTCTTT
CDR3: CASSRHGTGRTEAFF

V: TRBV6-5
size: many
J: TRBJ1-2
D: TRBD1
DNA: TGTGCCAGCAGTTACTCATCAGGACAGGGGGCTTGGGGCTACACCTTC
CDR3: CASSYSSGQGAWGYTF

V: TRBV7-9
size: NA
J: TRBJ2-7
D: TRBD2
DNA: TGTGCCAGCAGCTTACAAGCGGGCGGGGGTCCCTACGAGCAGTACTTC
CDR3: CASSLQAGGGPYEQYF

V: TRBV4-2
size: NA
J: TRBJ2-7
D: TRBD2
DNA: TGTGCCAGCAGCCAATTTACTAGCGGGAGTCTCTTTCACTACAAGCAGTACTTC
CDR3: CASSQFTSGSLFHYKQYF

V: TRBV7-8
size: NA
J: TRBJ2-7
D: NA
DNA: TGTGCCAGCAGCTTAGGTGTTGACGTAACCTACTACGAGCAGTACTTC
CDR3: CASSLGVDVTYYEQYF

V: TRBV2
size: NA
J: TRBJ2-5
D: NA
DNA: TGTGCCAGCAGTGAAGGAGGAGGACAGAACTTCCAGTACTTC
CDR3: CASSEGGGQNFQYF

V: TRBV25-1
size: NA
J: TRBJ2-7
D: NA
DNA: TGTGCCAGCAAAATGTACCGGGGCAACGAGCAGTACTTC
CDR3: CASKMYRGNEQYF

V: TRBV11-1
size: NA
J: TRBJ1-1
D: NA
DNA: TGTGCCACGGGGAGGGACACTGAAGCTTTCTTT
CDR3: CATGRDTEAFF